The 17 T cell receptor beta chains below all came from one sample that was sequenced in a study of T cells in Graves' hyperthyroidism and ophthalmopathy. RNA transcripts were the template for amplifying TCR beta CDR3 regions. With the HTBI primer set, the TCR CDR3 went through a first round of RT-PCR. A single record per CDR3 protein comes from TCRdb applying MiXCR to the multiplex PCR reads. Here the sample spans about 180,000 distinct CDR3 sequences, 15% to 20% being singletons. The sample consisted of blood. The receptors were gathered from a woman between 45 and 65 years old with Graves' hyperthyroidism.

This clonotype was found many times. The genes are TRBV27 and TRBJ1-1; 7 bases are a match to TRBD1. V dropped 3 bases and J dropped 4; count of bases not matched to a gene: 5. The CDR3 loop spans 14 amino acids. Germline V gene lookup returns CDR1 MNHEY and CDR2 SMNVEV (reference sequence). The CDR3 sequence: CASSFRGPGTEAFF. Written as DNA, the CDR3 is TGTGCCAGCAGTTTTAGGGGGCCGGGCACTGAAGCTTTCTTT.

This clonotype was counted ten times or more. The V and J genes are TRBV6-1 and TRBJ1-1, with a possible D match to TRBD1 (5 bases). Germline V gene lookup returns CDR1 MNHNS and CDR2 SASEGT. The V gene lost 6 bases and the J gene lost 6 bases, with 11 bases spanning the gap. The CDR3 length is 12 residues. The CDR3 DNA reads as TGTGCCAGCAGGGGGCTTATGGCTGAAGCTTTCTTT. Translated: CASRGLMAEAFF.

This clonotype was found a few times. The CDR3: CASTTGVGDTGELFF. The CDR3 bases are TGTGCCAGCACAACCGGGGTAGGGGACACCGGGGAGCTGTTTTTT. The rearrangement links TRBV6-2 or TRBV6-3 to TRBJ2-2; D might be TRBD1 or TRBD2, each matching 5 bases. Germline V gene lookup returns CDR1 MNHEY and CDR2 SVGEGT. Between the trimmed V and J ends, which lost 7 bases and 3 bases, there was a span of 15 bases. The CDR3 contains 15 residues.

This clonotype was seen at least ten times. The chain has TRBV19 and TRBJ1-1; D remains unclear. This CDR3 is 13 amino acids long. Germline V CDR1 and CDR2: LNHDA, SQIVND (reference sequence). Trimming stripped 6 bases from V and 1 base from J, with 9 bases between. CDR3 sequence reads: CASSENWNTEAFF. CDR3 DNA sequence: TGTGCCAGTAGCGAGAACTGGAACACTGAAGCTTTCTTT.

This chain joins TRBV5-1 and TRBJ1-6; D call uncertain. CDR3 size: 17 residues. From germline, CDR1 is SGHRS and CDR2 YFSETQ. Trimming left V 4 bases short and J 6 bases short, with 20 bases between. The CDR3: CASSREPIKAGNSPLHF. The DNA of the CDR3 is TGCGCCAGCAGCCGAGAGCCCATAAAGGCTGGTAATTCACCCCTCCACTTT.

This clonotype was counted only a few times. This rearrangement joins TRBV5-1 to TRBJ2-7, with unresolved D. Germline CDR1 is SGHRS and CDR2 is YFSETQ. The length of the CDR3 is 13 residues. Trimming left V 2 bases short and J 3 bases short, with 9 bases between. The CDR3 sequence: CASSFSRDYEQYF. The CDR3 coding sequence is TGCGCCAGCAGCTTCAGTAGAGACTACGAGCAGTACTTC.

Ten or more counts support this clonotype. J is TRBJ2-7 and V is TRBV28, with 7 bases matching TRBD1. Germline V gives CDR1 MDHEN, CDR2 SYDVKM. The V gene end was trimmed by 6 bases and the J gene end by 5 bases; junction bases not matched to a gene: 7. The length of the CDR3 is 13 residues. The DNA of the CDR3 is TGTGCCAGCAGACCTGACAGGGACGACGAGCAGTACTTC. It translates to CASRPDRDDEQYF.

This clonotype showed up just a few times. CDR3 sequence (DNA): TGTGCCAGCAGCGTAATGGTCGGGGGACCCCTCCACTTT. The encoded protein is CASSVMVGGPLHF. The chain is built from TRBV9 and TRBJ1-6, with D tentatively TRBD1 (5 bases). With 1 base removed from V and 12 bases from J, the gap between germline ends came to 11 bases. Germline V CDR1 and CDR2: SGDLS, YYNGEE. This CDR3 is built from 13 residues.

With regard to this clonotype: Just one base apart from a much larger clone, this may be a read error. The J gene is TRBJ2-1, the V gene TRBV19; either TRBD1 or TRBD2 may fit D (5 bases each). This CDR3 has 14 amino acids. In germline, CDR1 is LNHDA, CDR2 SQIVND (reference sequence). The V end was cut by 7 bases, the J end by 2 bases, with 12 bases between. CDR3 nucleotide sequence: TGTGCCAGTACGAGGGGCCTCGCCTACAATGAGCAGTTCTTC. Protein: CASTRGLAYNEQFF.

This clonotype was seen many times. In DNA form, the CDR3 reads TGTGCCAGCAGGAGCGGACTAGCGGGTGCCTACGAGCAGTACTTC. It specifies CASRSGLAGAYEQYF. V and J are TRBV7-2 and TRBJ2-7; 11 bases are shared with TRBD2. Germline V gives CDR1 SGHTA, CDR2 FQGNSA. The CDR3 contains 15 residues. The V segment lost 6 bases and the J segment 2 bases; nucleotides outside the gene matches: 6.

This clonotype was detected ten times or more. The V call is TRBV7-9, the J call TRBJ1-4; 7 positions agree with TRBD1. Germline values: CDR1 SEHNR, CDR2 FQNEAQ (reference sequence). The CDR3 totals 15 residues. V gave up 5 bases and J gave up 7 bases; unmatched junction bases: 10. CDR3 residues: CASSALSQGGEKLFF. CDR3 nucleotide sequence: TGTGCCAGCAGCGCCCTCTCCCAGGGGGGTGAAAAACTGTTTTTT.

This clonotype was found a few times. The chain recombines TRBV5-1 with TRBJ2-5; unclear D gene. Trimming removed 0 bases at V and 3 bases at J, with 6 bases between. CDR1 and CDR2 (germline): SGHRS, YFSETQ. The CDR3 is 13 amino acids. CDR3 in DNA: TGCGCCAGCAGCTTGGTTGTGGAAGAGACCCAGTACTTC. Its protein product is CASSLVVEETQYF.

Of note for this clonotype: One end of the junction varies from germline; a read error may be responsible. V and J are TRBV6-1 and TRBJ1-3; tentatively, D is TRBD1 (6 bases). The CDR3 runs to 14 residues. From germline, CDR1 is MNHNS and CDR2 SASEGT. CDR3 coding DNA: TGTGCCAGCAGTGAACAGGGGTCTGGAATCACCATATATTTT. Encoded protein: CASSEQGSGITIYF.

This clonotype was seen a few times. This sequence joins TRBV4-1 and TRBJ1-5, with a weak D call TRBD1 (5 bases). Trimming removed 1 base from V and 6 bases from J, with 10 bases in between. The CDR3 totals 14 residues. Germline loops: CDR1 MGHRA, CDR2 YSYEKL. CDR3: CASSQVRGIQPQHF. The CDR3 bases are TGCGCCAGCAGCCAAGTAAGGGGTATTCAGCCCCAGCATTTT.

This clonotype showed up many times. The genes are TRBV7-8 and TRBJ2-1; either TRBD1 or TRBD2 may supply D (5 bases each). This CDR3 is 17 amino acids long. The germline V and J ends were trimmed by 2 bases and 2 bases, with 16 bases remaining between them. The V gene's germline CDR1 is SGHVS and CDR2 FQNEAQ. This CDR3 is CASSLRPSRETYNEQFF. The CDR3 DNA reads as TGTGCCAGCAGCTTACGTCCTTCCAGGGAGACCTACAATGAGCAGTTCTTC.

The chain is built from TRBV12-3 or TRBV12-4 and TRBJ1-6; D gene uncertain. This CDR3 region has 12 residues. Trimming removed 2 bases from V and 9 bases from J, with 5 bases in between. CDR3 in DNA: TGTGCCAGCAGTTTACGGCGTTCACCCCTCCACTTT. The encoded protein is CASSLRRSPLHF.

This clonotype was detected many times. The rearrangement links TRBV11-1 to TRBJ1-1; D not resolved. Per the germline V gene, CDR1 is SGHAT and CDR2 is FQDESV (reference sequence). This CDR3 is 13 amino acids long. V shed 5 bases and J shed 1 base, with 8 bases lying between them. The CDR3 loop is CASSRGKNTEAFF. CDR3 nucleotide sequence: TGTGCCAGCAGCCGAGGGAAGAACACTGAAGCTTTCTTT.